The T cell receptor (beta chain) described here comes from a study of cytomegalovirus exposure and HLA in healthy donors. Study-wide findings and caveats: Of the V segments, some could not be distinguished, including TRBV6-2 and TRBV6-3, and were excluded. Cytomegalovirus status was reportedly diagnosed by the classifier with high sensitivity and specificity.

Looked up from germline, CDR1 is MGHDK and CDR2 is SYGVNS. The CDR3 consists of 14 residues. With 8 bases removed from V and 5 bases from J, the gap between germline ends came to 18 bases. A word on this clone: Its specificity is unknown.

Vbeta (60) and Jbeta (13) primers were used in the PCR. Clones were read by immunoSEQ multiplex PCR, and TCRdb kept only the in-frame ones, dropping some. The sample holds fewer than 250,000 clones, almost 80% seen once. The clonotype comes from a woman aged 18 to 35 in good health and CMV-seronegative. This chain connects TRBV25-1 to TRBJ2-5, with D tentatively TRBD2 (6 bases). Specimen: PBMCs. The CDR3 DNA reads as TGTGCCAGCGGCGGACTATCCTGGGGGGAGACCCAGTACTTC. Protein sequence: CASGGLSWGETQYF.